This T cell receptor (beta chain) was identified in a study of CD8 T cells in ankylosing spondylitis. Study conclusions and caveats: A number of the motif variants had already been described in reactive arthritis synovial fluid and blood. Characteristic of ankylosing spondylitis blood, it appeared, was a TCR beta motif comprising several highly homologous variants.

The ends were cut back, 5 bases at V and 0 bases at J, with 14 bases in the middle. There are 15 residues in the CDR3. Germline V gene lookup returns CDR1 DFQATT and CDR2 SNEGSKA (reference sequence). Using its own MiXCR run on the 5' RACE reads, TCRdb lists one record per CDR3 protein. The sample has about 700,000 distinct CDR3 sequences; roughly 20% are singletons. For this clonotype: Its antigen is undetermined.

The V call is TRBV20-1, the J call TRBJ1-5, with a tentative D call TRBD1 (6 bases). What was sequenced was blood, either unsorted or a sorted T cell fraction (not recorded which). The clonotype was recovered from a male donor with ankylosing spondylitis. CDR3 loop: CSAGGLGYSNQPQHF. CDR3 bases: TGCAGTGCTGGGGGCTTGGGCTATAGCAATCAGCCCCAGCATTTT.